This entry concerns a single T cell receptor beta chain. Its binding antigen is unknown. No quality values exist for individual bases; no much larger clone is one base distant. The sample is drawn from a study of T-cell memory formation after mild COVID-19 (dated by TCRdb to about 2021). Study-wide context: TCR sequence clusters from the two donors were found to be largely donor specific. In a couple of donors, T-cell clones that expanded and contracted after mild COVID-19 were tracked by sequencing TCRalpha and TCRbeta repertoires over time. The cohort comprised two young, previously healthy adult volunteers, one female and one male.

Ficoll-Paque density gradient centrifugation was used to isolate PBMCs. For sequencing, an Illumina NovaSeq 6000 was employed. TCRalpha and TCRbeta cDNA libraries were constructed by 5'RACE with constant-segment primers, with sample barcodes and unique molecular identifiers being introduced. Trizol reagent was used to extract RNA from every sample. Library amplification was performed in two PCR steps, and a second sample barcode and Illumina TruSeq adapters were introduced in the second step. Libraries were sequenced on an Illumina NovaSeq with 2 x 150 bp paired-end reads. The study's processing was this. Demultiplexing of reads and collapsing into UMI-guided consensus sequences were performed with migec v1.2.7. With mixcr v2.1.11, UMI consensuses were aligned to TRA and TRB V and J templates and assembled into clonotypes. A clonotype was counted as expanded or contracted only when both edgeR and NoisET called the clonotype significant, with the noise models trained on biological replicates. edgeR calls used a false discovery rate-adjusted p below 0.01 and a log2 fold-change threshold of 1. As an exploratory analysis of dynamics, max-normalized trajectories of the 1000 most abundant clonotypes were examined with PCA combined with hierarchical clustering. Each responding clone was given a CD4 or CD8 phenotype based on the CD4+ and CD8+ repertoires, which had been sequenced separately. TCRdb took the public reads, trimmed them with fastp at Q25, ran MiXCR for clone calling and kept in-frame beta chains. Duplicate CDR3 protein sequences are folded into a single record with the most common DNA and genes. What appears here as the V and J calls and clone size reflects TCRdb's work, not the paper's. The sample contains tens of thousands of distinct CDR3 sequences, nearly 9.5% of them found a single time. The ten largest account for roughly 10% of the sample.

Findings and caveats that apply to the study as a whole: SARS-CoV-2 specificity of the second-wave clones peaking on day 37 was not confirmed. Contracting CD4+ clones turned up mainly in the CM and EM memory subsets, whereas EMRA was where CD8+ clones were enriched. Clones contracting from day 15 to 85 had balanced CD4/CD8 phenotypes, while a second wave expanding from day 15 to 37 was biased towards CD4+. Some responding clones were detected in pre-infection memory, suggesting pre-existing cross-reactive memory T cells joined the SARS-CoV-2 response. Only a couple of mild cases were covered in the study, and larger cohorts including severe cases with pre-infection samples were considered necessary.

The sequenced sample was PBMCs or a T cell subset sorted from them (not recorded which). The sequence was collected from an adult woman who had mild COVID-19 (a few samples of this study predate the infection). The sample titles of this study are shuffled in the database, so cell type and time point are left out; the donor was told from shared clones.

The CDR3 here reads CSVDDRRAITEAFF. The DNA sequence is given as TGCAGCGTTGACGATAGGAGGGCGATCACTGAAGCTTTCTTT. The V and J genes are TRBV29-1 and TRBJ1-1; the D gene remains uncertain. The CDR3 sequence holds 14 residues, the cysteine and phenylalanine included. Only the CDR3 portion is preserved as DNA: 42 bases, with reading frame beginning at the first base. Deletion took 3 bases off V and 4 bases off J, with a span of 15 bases between the germline ends. In the germline V gene, CDR1 corresponds to SQVTM and CDR2 to ANQGSEA.